The rows below give T cell receptor beta chains drawn from one sample of a study of blood T cell repertoires in COVID-19. Sequencing used immunoSEQ multiplex PCR; TCRdb keeps in-frame clones, though not all of them. The table records hundreds of thousands of clones, more than 75% of them present only once. Sequencing was done on a sample of peripheral blood. The receptors here all came from a woman aged 45 to 65 with COVID-19, enrolled during active disease. Each CDR3 is given with its conserved first and last residue. The D gene is left open where the match is weak. Clone sizes are given selectively: once, few, many, or a class where the clone is expanded.

size	V	D	J	DNA	CDR3
once	TRBV2	-	TRBJ1-2	TGTGCCAGCAGTGCCTGGGGGGGGTTTGGCTACACCTTC	CASSAWGGFGYTF
-	TRBV11-3	-	TRBJ2-2	TGTGCCAGCAGCCACGACACAGCCGGGGAGCTGTTTTTT	CASSHDTAGELFF
-	TRBV7-6	TRBD2	TRBJ2-3	TGTGCCAGCAGCTTGACTAGGGGAGGGGCAGATACGCAGTATTTT	CASSLTRGGADTQYF
-	TRBV2	-	TRBJ1-1	TGTGCCAGCAAGAACAGGGTTGAAGCTTTCTTT	CASKNRVEAFF
-	TRBV3-1/TRBV3-2	TRBD2	TRBJ2-5	TGTGCCAGCAGCCTCGGACTAGCGGGAGGGCCTCGGTTTTTTTCAGAGACCCAGTACTTC	CASSLGLAGGPRFFSETQYF
-	TRBV5-1	-	TRBJ1-2	TGCGCCAGCAGCAGAGCCGACAGCGAGAACCTTACCCCACACTATGGCTACACCTTC	CASSRADSENLTPHYGYTF
few	TRBV6-2/TRBV6-3	TRBD1	TRBJ2-7	TGTGCCAGCAGCCGGGACAGCCGATCGGAGCAGTACTTC	CASSRDSRSEQYF
once	TRBV7-7	-	TRBJ2-2	TGTGCTAGCAGCCCAAACAGGGTGGGCACCGGGGAGCTGTTTTTT	CASSPNRVGTGELFF
-	TRBV5-4	TRBD1	TRBJ1-3	TGTGCCAGCAAGGACCGGGACAGCCCTCCTGGAAACACCATATATTTT	CASKDRDSPPGNTIYF
-	TRBV6-4	-	TRBJ2-1	TGTGCCAGCAGTGATTTGGCGGGGGCGTACAATGAGCAGTTCTTC	CASSDLAGAYNEQFF
-	TRBV24-1	-	TRBJ1-3	TGTGCCACCAGCAGAGGGACAGGAAACACCATATATTTT	CATSRGTGNTIYF
-	TRBV6-2/TRBV6-3	TRBD2	TRBJ2-7	TGTGCCAGCAGTTCAGGACTAGCCCGGGCTGTCTACGAGCAGTACTTC	CASSSGLARAVYEQYF
-	TRBV25-1	-	TRBJ1-1	TGTGCCAGCAGACAGGGCACTGAAGCTTTCTTT	CASRQGTEAFF
-	TRBV30	-	TRBJ2-5	TGTGCCTGGAAACGAGCGGCCCAAGAGACCCAGTACTTC	CAWKRAAQETQYF
-	TRBV9	TRBD2	TRBJ2-2	TGTGCCAGCAGCGTAGTTCCTAGCGGGAGGGCCCTCGCCGGGGAGCTGTTTTTT	CASSVVPSGRALAGELFF
-	TRBV6-6	-	TRBJ1-2	TGTGCCAGCAGGATTCCGGGGTCTTTCAACTATGGCTACACCTTC	CASRIPGSFNYGYTF
once	TRBV27	-	TRBJ1-2	TGTGCCAGCAGTTTAACAGGGAATGGCTACACCTTC	CASSLTGNGYTF
once	TRBV6-4	-	TRBJ2-7	TGTGCCAGCAGTGACTCGGCCACGACCTACGAGCAGTACTTC	CASSDSATTYEQYF
-	TRBV4-2	TRBD1	TRBJ1-6	TGTGCCAGCAGCCACGAGGGGACAGCTTCACCCCTCCACTTT	CASSHEGTASPLHF
-	TRBV6-5	TRBD2	TRBJ2-7	TGTGCCAGCCTCGGCGGGAGTAAATACGAGCAGTACTTC	CASLGGSKYEQYF
-	TRBV18	-	TRBJ1-1	TGTGCCAGCTCACGCACAGGGCCGAACACTGAAGCTTTCTTT	CASSRTGPNTEAFF
-	TRBV7-9	-	TRBJ2-1	TGTGCCAGCAGCCCGGGAAAAGGGTCTGAGCAGTTCTTC	CASSPGKGSEQFF
-	TRBV4-1	-	TRBJ1-1	TGCGCCAGCAGTCCCCGGGGGGCAGTGTCGATTGAAGCTTTCTTT	CASSPRGAVSIEAFF
-	TRBV5-1	-	TRBJ1-6	TGCGCCAGCAGCTTGGACAATATAGGGAGCTCCTATAATTCACCCCTCCACTTT	CASSLDNIGSSYNSPLHF
many	TRBV7-3	TRBD2	TRBJ2-1	TGTGCCAGCAGCATGACCCCTAGCGGGAGGCGCAATGAGCAGTTCTTC	CASSMTPSGRRNEQFF
-	TRBV5-8	TRBD2	TRBJ2-1	TGTGCCAGCGGGCGGGAGCCCCTCGGGTACAATGAGCAGTTCTTC	CASGREPLGYNEQFF
-	TRBV29-1	TRBD2	TRBJ2-7	TGCAGCGCCCCGGTAGCGGGAGGTGGCGAGTACTTC	CSAPVAGGGEYF